This T cell receptor beta chain stems from a study of T-cell memory formation after mild COVID-19. Germline assignment: CDR1 MDHEN and CDR2 SYDVKM. The CDR3 is 13 amino acids. Trimming left V 6 bases short and J 5 bases short, with 11 bases between. This clonotype was found a few times. TCRdb processed the 5' RACE reads anew with MiXCR; each CDR3 protein has one entry. The top ten hold under 30% of the sample, which has approximately 260,000 distinct CDR3 sequences, under 20% seen once. This rearrangement joins TRBV28 to TRBJ1-5; D not resolved. The clonotype comes from a man between 18 and 29 years old who had mild COVID-19 (a few samples of this study predate the infection). Cell type and time point are not known. The specimen sequenced was PBMCs or a T cell subset sorted from them (not recorded which). The CDR3 reads CASRTYIDQPQHF. CDR3 sequence (DNA): TGTGCCAGCAGGACGTACATAGATCAGCCCCAGCATTTT.